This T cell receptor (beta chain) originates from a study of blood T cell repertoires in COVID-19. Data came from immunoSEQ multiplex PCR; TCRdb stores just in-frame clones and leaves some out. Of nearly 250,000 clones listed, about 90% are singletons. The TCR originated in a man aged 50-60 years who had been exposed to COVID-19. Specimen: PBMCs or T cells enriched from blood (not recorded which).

The CDR3 is CASSQESGAYNQPQHF. The CDR3 coding sequence is TGTGCCAGCAGCCAGGAAAGCGGGGCCTACAATCAGCCCCAGCATTTT. This sequence joins TRBV4-2 and TRBJ1-5; D might be TRBD1 (5 bases). This CDR3 has 16 residues. V was cut by 3 bases and J by 3 bases, with 15 bases left in between. Per germline, CDR1 LGHNA and CDR2 YNFKEQ.